Below are 10 T cell receptor beta chains sequenced from a single sample in a study of technical replicates of blood from four donors. Some clones are missing from TCRdb's copy, which holds only in-frame ones; the method was immunoSEQ multiplex PCR. The sample lists around 72,000 clones; approximately 98% were seen once. Sequencing input: T cells isolated from PBMCs. The receptor source for this set is a human donor in good health.

The rearrangement links TRBV5-1 to TRBJ2-5, with D possibly matching TRBD1 (7 bases). The CDR3 covers 14 residues. Germline lookup yields CDR1 SGHRS and CDR2 YFSETQ. V was shortened by 0 bases and J by 5 bases, with 11 bases between the two germline ends. DNA of the CDR3: TGCGCCAGCAGCTTGGCCAGGGGGGCCGAGACCCAGTACTTC. This gives the protein CASSLARGAETQYF.

This chain connects TRBV2 to TRBJ2-7; weak D call: TRBD1 (6 bases). The germline CDR1 and CDR2 sequences are SNHLY and FYNNEI. V was pared by 6 bases and J by 6 bases, with 18 bases between. The CDR3 loop spans 14 amino acids. The CDR3 is CASSLIITGIEQYF. Here the CDR3 DNA reads TGTGCCAGCAGCCTGATAATTACAGGGATCGAGCAGTACTTC. The full variable domain, rest sourced from reference TRBV2 and TRBJ2-7, is EPEVTQTPSHQVTQMGQEVILRCVPISNHLYFYWYRQILGQKVEFLVSFYNNEISEKSEIFDDQFSVERPDGSNFTLKIRSTKLEDSAMYFCASSLIITGIEQYFGPGTRLTVT.

The rearrangement links TRBV6-5 to TRBJ2-7; TRBD1 is a possible D gene (6 bases). The CDR3 is made up of 13 amino acids. Trimming took 5 bases from V and 4 from J, leaving 12 bases between them. Germline V CDR1 and CDR2: MNHEY, SVGAGI. The CDR3 protein is CASSQIQGYEQYF. CDR3 in DNA: TGTGCCAGCAGTCAAATACAGGGTTACGAGCAGTACTTC.

This chain joins TRBV28 and TRBJ1-3, with a tentative D call TRBD1 (5 bases). The germline V gene has CDR1 MDHEN and CDR2 SYDVKM. This CDR3 spans 15 amino acids. Trimming took off 6 bases at V and 5 bases at J, with 17 bases between the two ends. CDR3 amino acids: CASSPIVQGRNTIYF. The CDR3 DNA reads as TGTGCCAGCAGCCCAATTGTGCAGGGCCGAAACACCATATATTTT.

The chain combines TRBV11-2 with TRBJ2-3; D not certain. In germline, CDR1 is SGHAT, CDR2 FQNNGV. CDR3 size: 13 residues. Trimming took 1 base from V and 2 from J, leaving 4 bases between them. For the CDR3, the DNA is TGTGCCAGCAGCTTAGTATACACAGATACGCAGTATTTT. This sequence encodes CASSLVYTDTQYF.

The chain uses TRBV27 and TRBJ2-7; 12 bases align to TRBD2. V gave up 5 bases and J gave up 5 bases; unmatched junction bases: 7. The CDR3 has 15 amino acids. The germline V gene has CDR1 MNHEY and CDR2 SMNVEV (reference sequence). The CDR3 DNA reads as TGTGCCAGCAGTCAGAGACTAGCGGGAGTCCACGAGCAGTACTTC. It encodes CASSQRLAGVHEQYF.

This chain connects TRBV11-2 to TRBJ2-1, with TRBD1 matching over 8 bases. The CDR3 extends over 15 amino acids. Unmatched junction bases numbered 10, after V lost 2 bases and J lost 10 bases. Germline V gene lookup returns CDR1 SGHAT and CDR2 FQNNGV. The CDR3 is CASSLIGQGQGEQFF. CDR3 nucleotide sequence: TGTGCCAGCAGCTTAATCGGACAGGGCCAGGGAGAGCAGTTCTTC. The whole variable domain, remainder taken from reference TRBV11-2 and TRBJ2-1, is EAGVAQSPRYKIIEKRQSVAFWCNPISGHATLYWYQQILGQGPKLLIQFQNNGVVDDSQLPKDRFSAERLKGVDSTLKIQPAKLEDSAVYLCASSLIGQGQGEQFFGPGTRLTVL.

The chain combines TRBV27 with TRBJ1-2, with D uncertain. The CDR3 covers 17 residues. The V end lost 3 bases, the J end lost 2 bases, and 19 bases lay between the germline ends. Germline-derived CDR1 and CDR2 are MNHEY and SMNVEV (reference sequence). This CDR3 is CASSFGNGVLGNYGYTF. The CDR3 nucleotides are TGTGCCAGCAGTTTCGGTAACGGGGTCTTGGGAAACTATGGCTACACCTTC.

V is TRBV5-1 and J is TRBJ2-1; D might be TRBD1 (6 bases). The V end lost 6 bases, the J end lost 10 bases, and 11 bases lay between the germline ends. Germline CDR1 is SGHRS and CDR2 is YFSETQ. This CDR3 has 11 residues. The CDR3 region is CASTNRAEQFF. The CDR3 region has the DNA TGCGCCAGCACAAACAGGGCCGAGCAGTTCTTC. The variable domain in full, completed from reference TRBV5-1 and TRBJ2-1, reads KAGVTQTPRYLIKTRGQQVTLSCSPISGHRSVSWYQQTPGQGLQFLFEYFSETQRNKGNFPGRFSGRQFSNSRSEMNVSTLELGDSALYLCASTNRAEQFFGPGTRLTVL.

V and J are TRBV2 and TRBJ2-2; TRBD1 matches 7 bases. The CDR3 is made up of 12 amino acids. Trimming took 6 bases from V and 5 from J; bases not matched to a gene: 0. The germline V gene encodes CDR1 SNHLY and CDR2 FYNNEI. The CDR3 DNA is TGTGCCAGCAGACAGGGGACCGGGGAGCTGTTTTTT. It specifies CASRQGTGELFF.